The 23 T cell receptor beta chains reported below all come from one sample, sequenced in a study of T cells in Graves' hyperthyroidism and ophthalmopathy. RNA transcripts gave rise to amplified TCR beta CDR3 regions. Primed by the HTBI set, a first-round RT-PCR was run on the TCR CDR3. TCRdb ran MiXCR on the multiplex PCR reads and lists one entry per CDR3 protein. Altogether about half a million distinct CDR3 sequences are present, around a quarter being singletons, with the ten largest covering approximately 10%. The sequencing sample was made of blood. All receptors derive from a woman in her twenties or thirties with Graves' ophthalmopathy.

This clonotype was counted many times. This chain connects TRBV3-1 to TRBJ1-5, with D perhaps matching TRBD1 (6 bases). Looked up from germline, CDR1 is LGHDT and CDR2 is YNNKEL (reference sequence). Deletions cut 4 bases from V and 5 bases from J, with 12 bases between. CDR3 size: 14 residues. CDR3 sequence: CASSLSQGDQPQHF. CDR3 DNA sequence: TGTGCCAGCAGCCTCTCACAGGGAGATCAGCCCCAGCATTTT.

A word on this clonotype: Since a much larger clone is just one base distant, this may be a read error. The conserved phenylalanine or tryptophan is not found at the CDR3 terminus, so this likely reflects a read error. The J gene is TRBJ1-1, the V gene TRBV20-1; TRBD1 aligns across 7 bases. CDR1 is DFQATT, CDR2 SNEGSKA, per germline (reference sequence). CDR3 length: 14 residues. J was trimmed by 4 bases and V by 1 base; bases with no gene match: 6. The CDR3 reads CSARAGGPSTEAFY. The CDR3, as DNA: TGCAGTGCTAGAGCAGGGGGTCCGAGCACTGAAGCTTTCTAT.

Points on this clonotype: This could be a read error, since a much larger clone is one nucleotide away. V usage is TRBV19 and J usage is TRBJ1-1; no clear D gene. The CDR3 spans 13 residues. Germline V gene data show CDR1 as LNHDA and CDR2 as SQIVND (reference sequence). The CDR3 here is CASSDPFDTEACF. DNA for the CDR3: TGTGCCAGTAGCGACCCGTTTGACACTGAAGCTTGCTTT. The whole variable domain, remainder taken from reference TRBV19 and TRBJ1-1, is DGGITQSPKYLFRKEGQNVTLSCEQNLNHDAMYWYRQDPGQGLRLIYYSQIVNDFQKGDIAEGYSVSREKKESFPLTVTSAQKNPTAFYLCASSDPFDTEACFGQGTRLTVV.

This clonotype was observed at least ten times. V and J are TRBV6-5 and TRBJ2-7, with TRBD1 matching 8 bases. Germline values: CDR1 MNHEY, CDR2 SVGAGI. With V trimmed by 7 bases and J by 3 bases, 14 bases remained unmatched. The CDR3 extends over 16 amino acids. The DNA of the CDR3 is TGTGCCAGCATTCAAAATGGGGACAGGCTTGTCTACGAGCAGTACTTC. It specifies CASIQNGDRLVYEQYF.

This clonotype was recorded many times. The CDR3 coding sequence is TGTGCCTGGAGTGAGGGAATGAACACTGAAGCTTTCTTT. It translates to CAWSEGMNTEAFF. This chain uses TRBV30 with TRBJ1-1; D is ambiguous. Trimming took 1 base from V and 0 from J, leaving 6 bases between them. Germline assignment: CDR1 GTSNPN and CDR2 SVGIG (reference sequence). CDR3 size: 13 residues.

This clonotype was counted between two and nine times. The genes are TRBV6-5 and TRBJ2-5; tentatively, D is TRBD1 or TRBD2 (5 bases each). Germline V gives CDR1 MNHEY, CDR2 SVGAGI. The CDR3 extends over 16 amino acids. V was pared by 0 bases and J by 4 bases, with 15 bases between. DNA for the CDR3: TGTGCCAGCAGTTACTCACACTCGGTGGGGGTAGAGACCCAGTACTTC. It specifies CASSYSHSVGVETQYF.

This clonotype was seen many times. The rearrangement uses TRBV29-1 and TRBJ1-1; D is unclear. V was cut by 0 bases and J by 6 bases, with 11 bases left in between. The germline V gene encodes CDR1 SQVTM and CDR2 ANQGSEA. The CDR3 is 13 residues long. Written as DNA, the CDR3 is TGCAGCGTTGAAGAGGGAGGTATCTCTGAAGCTTTCTTT. This translates into CSVEEGGISEAFF.

Notes on this clonotype: This CDR3 fails to terminate in the conserved phenylalanine or tryptophan, so it likely reflects a read error. J is TRBJ1-2 and V is TRBV27; 11 bases line up with TRBD1. Germline CDR1 and CDR2: MNHEY and SMNVEV (reference sequence). The CDR3 is 15 amino acids. CDR3: CASSDPGQGEVGYTY. CDR3 DNA sequence: TGTGCAAGCAGTGATCCGGGACAGGGGGAAGTTGGCTACACCTAC.

V gene TRBV7-3 combines with J gene TRBJ2-5; D perhaps matches TRBD1 (5 bases). This CDR3 spans 14 amino acids. V was trimmed by 5 bases and J by 4 bases, leaving 14 bases between them. Germline V gene sequence: CDR1 SGHTA, CDR2 FQGTGA. The CDR3 DNA reads TGTGCCAGCAGCCCAGGGCTCCGCGTAGAGACCCAGTACTTC. Encoded protein: CASSPGLRVETQYF.

This clonotype was counted only a few times. A much larger clone lies a single base off, so this may be a read error. This sequence joins TRBV7-2 and TRBJ2-5, with 14 bases aligning to TRBD2. CDR3 length: 16 residues. V was clipped by 5 bases and J by 6 bases; unmatched bases: 8. The germline CDR1 and CDR2 sequences are SGHTA and FQGNSA. CDR3 region: CASSPRLAGGAKTQYF. In DNA, the CDR3 is TGTGCCAGCAGCCCACGACTAGCGGGGGGGGCAAAGACCCAGTACTTC.

The V call is TRBV6-1, the J call TRBJ1-2; D uncertain. From germline, CDR1 is MNHNS and CDR2 SASEGT. The CDR3 covers 12 residues. V lost 4 bases and J lost 4, with 7 bases in between. The CDR3 loop is CASSAFSYGYTF. DNA of the CDR3: TGTGCCAGCAGTGCTTTCAGCTATGGCTACACCTTC.

This clonotype appeared a few times. The chain carries TRBV6-5 and TRBJ2-5; 7 nucleotides agree with TRBD2. V dropped 1 base and J dropped 2; count of bases not matched to a gene: 7. The CDR3 spans 16 residues. Germline V lookup: CDR1 MNHEY, CDR2 SVGAGI. CDR3 sequence: CASSYWASGRQETQYF. CDR3 sequence (DNA): TGTGCCAGCAGTTACTGGGCTAGCGGTAGACAAGAGACCCAGTACTTC.

Written as DNA, the CDR3 is TGTGCCAGCAGTGAAGTAACAGGGGGCCCCTACGAGCAGTACTTC. Translating gives CASSEVTGGPYEQYF. The rearrangement uses TRBV6-1 and TRBJ2-7; TRBD1 matches 9 bases. Germline-derived CDR1 and CDR2 are MNHNS and SASEGT. The CDR3 covers 15 residues. Trimming took 1 base from V and 2 from J; bases not matched to a gene: 3.

This clonotype was detected only a few times. The V gene is TRBV6-5, the J gene TRBJ1-2; D call uncertain. CDR1 and CDR2 from the germline V gene are MNHEY and SVGAGI. The CDR3 runs to 15 residues. V dropped 0 bases and J dropped 1 base, with 9 bases sitting between them. The CDR3 DNA reads as TGTGCCAGCAGTTACTCTCAAGGTTTTAACTATGGCTACACCTTC. Translating gives CASSYSQGFNYGYTF.

This clonotype was seen repeatedly, ten times or more. This rearrangement joins TRBV12-3 or TRBV12-4 to TRBJ2-7; D remains ambiguous. The CDR3 is made up of 13 amino acids. The germline V and J ends were trimmed by 2 bases and 4 bases, with 9 bases remaining between them. The CDR3 protein is CASSLLFGYEQYF. The CDR3 coding sequence is TGTGCCAGCAGTTTATTGTTTGGTTACGAGCAGTACTTC.

This clonotype was detected many times. The chain links TRBV7-8 to TRBJ2-5; either TRBD1 or TRBD2 may fit D (5 bases each). Trimming removed 5 bases at V and 9 bases at J, with 25 bases between. Germline V gene lookup returns CDR1 SGHVS and CDR2 FQNEAQ. This CDR3 spans 16 amino acids. The CDR3 nucleotides are TGTGCCAGCAGCCCCCGCAGCGGACACGGTATCGAGGCCCAGTACTTC. As protein: CASSPRSGHGIEAQYF.

V is TRBV20-1 and J is TRBJ2-3; D is perhaps TRBD1 (5 bases). The CDR3 contains 13 residues. Looked up from germline, CDR1 is DFQATT and CDR2 is SNEGSKA (reference sequence). V lost 3 bases and J 0 bases, leaving 7 bases between the germline ends. CDR3 sequence (DNA): TGCAGTGCTAGGGGGCAGAGCACAGATACGCAGTATTTT. It yields the protein CSARGQSTDTQYF.

This clonotype was found a few times. V usage is TRBV5-5 and J usage is TRBJ1-2, with unresolved D. Germline lookup yields CDR1 SGHKS and CDR2 YYEKEE (reference sequence). This CDR3 has 15 residues. Trimming stripped 4 bases from V and 2 bases from J, with 15 bases between. The CDR3: CASSESPSLNYGYTF. CDR3 DNA: TGTGCCAGCAGCGAATCCCCCAGCCTAAACTATGGCTACACCTTC.

This clonotype was seen ten or more times. The chain combines TRBV6-1 with TRBJ1-2; D unclear. V was shortened by 7 bases and J by 6 bases, with 12 bases between the two germline ends. The germline gives CDR1 MNHNS, CDR2 SASEGT. The CDR3 runs to 12 residues. CDR3 bases: TGTGCCAGCACCCTAGGACCCGATGGCTACACCTTC. It translates to CASTLGPDGYTF.

Ten or more counts support this clonotype. The rearrangement joins TRBV12-3 or TRBV12-4 to TRBJ1-6; TRBD1 is a possible D gene (6 bases). V lost 2 bases and J 6 bases, leaving 17 bases between the germline ends. The CDR3 loop spans 17 amino acids. In DNA form, the CDR3 reads TGTGCCAGCAGTTTACTCTCCTGGGGCAGGGGTAATTCACCCCTCCACTTT. Protein product: CASSLLSWGRGNSPLHF.

The chain joins TRBV12-3 or TRBV12-4 to TRBJ2-7, with D maybe TRBD2 (5 bases). Trimming removed 5 bases from V and 2 bases from J, with 10 bases in between. The CDR3 is 13 amino acids. CDR3 bases: TGTGCCAGCAGTCCCGACTACGCCTACGAGCAGTACTTC. This sequence encodes CASSPDYAYEQYF.

This clonotype was picked up many times. The rearrangement uses TRBV19 and TRBJ1-2; TRBD1 is a possible D gene (6 bases). The germline V gene encodes CDR1 LNHDA and CDR2 SQIVND (reference sequence). V lost 4 bases and J 4 bases, leaving 13 bases between the germline ends. The CDR3 has 14 amino acids. DNA for the CDR3: TGTGCCAGTAGTACCCCCGGGACACCCTATGGCTACACCTTC. This codes for CASSTPGTPYGYTF.

This clonotype showed up many times. V and J are TRBV28 and TRBJ1-5; the match to TRBD1 covers 8 bases. This CDR3 has 16 residues. Trimming cost V 5 bases and J 6 bases; bases outside gene matches: 12. CDR1 and CDR2 from the germline V gene are MDHEN and SYDVKM. Here the CDR3 reads CASSVGTGRGRQPQHF. DNA for the CDR3: TGTGCCAGCAGTGTTGGGACGGGCAGGGGGCGTCAGCCCCAGCATTTT.